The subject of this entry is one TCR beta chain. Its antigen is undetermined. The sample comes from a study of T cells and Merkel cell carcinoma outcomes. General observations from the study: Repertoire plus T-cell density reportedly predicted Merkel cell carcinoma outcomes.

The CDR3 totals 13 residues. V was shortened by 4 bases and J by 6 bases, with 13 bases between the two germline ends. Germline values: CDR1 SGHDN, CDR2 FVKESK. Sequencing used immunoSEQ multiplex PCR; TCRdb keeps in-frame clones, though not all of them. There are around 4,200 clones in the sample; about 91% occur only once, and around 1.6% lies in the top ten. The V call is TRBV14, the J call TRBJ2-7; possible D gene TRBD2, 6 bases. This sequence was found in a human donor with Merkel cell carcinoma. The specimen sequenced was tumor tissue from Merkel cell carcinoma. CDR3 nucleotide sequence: TGTGCCAGCAGCCGGGACCGGGAGACCGAGCAGTACTTC. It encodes CASSRDRETEQYF.